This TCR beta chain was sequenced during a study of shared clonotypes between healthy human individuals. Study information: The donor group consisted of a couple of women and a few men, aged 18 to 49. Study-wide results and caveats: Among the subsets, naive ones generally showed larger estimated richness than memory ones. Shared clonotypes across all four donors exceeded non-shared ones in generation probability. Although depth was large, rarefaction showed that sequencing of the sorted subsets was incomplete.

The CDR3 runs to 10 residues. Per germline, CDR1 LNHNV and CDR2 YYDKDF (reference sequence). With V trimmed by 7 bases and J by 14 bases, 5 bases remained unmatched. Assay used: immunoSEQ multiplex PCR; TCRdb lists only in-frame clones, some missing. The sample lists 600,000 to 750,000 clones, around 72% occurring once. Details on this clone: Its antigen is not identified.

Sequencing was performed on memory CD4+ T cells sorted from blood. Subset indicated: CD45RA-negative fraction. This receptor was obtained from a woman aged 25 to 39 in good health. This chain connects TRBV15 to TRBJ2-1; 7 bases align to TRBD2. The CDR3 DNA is TGTGCCACCAACAGGACTAGTGAGTTCTTC. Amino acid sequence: CATNRTSEFF. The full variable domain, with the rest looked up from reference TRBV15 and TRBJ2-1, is DAMVIQNPRYQVTQFGKPVTLSCSQTLNHNVMYWYQQKSSQAPKLLFHYYDKDFNNEADTPDNFQSRRPNTSFCFLDIRSPGLGDTAMYLCATNRTSEFFGPGTRLTVL.